These 21 T cell receptor beta chains were sequenced from one sample in a study of blood T cells in healthy people across ages. Sample-barcoded 5' priming and a J-beta primer mix drove a second PCR of about 7 to 11 cycles. TCRdb redid the calling of the 5' RACE reads with MiXCR, one entry per CDR3 protein. The sample contains hundreds of thousands of distinct CDR3 sequences, about 55% of which appear only once. What was sequenced was blood. Source of these receptors: an elderly man in good health.

The chain employs TRBV7-2 and TRBJ2-5; D is perhaps TRBD2 (6 bases). Trimming pared 5 bases from V and 11 bases from J, leaving 15 bases between. Germline V gives CDR1 SGHTA, CDR2 FQGNSA. The CDR3 covers 12 residues. Here the CDR3 DNA reads TGTGCCAGCAGCCAGGACTACGGGAAGCAGTACTTC. This gives the protein CASSQDYGKQYF.

This chain links TRBV12-3 or TRBV12-4 with TRBJ2-7; 10 bases align to TRBD2. Trimming removed 8 bases from V and 4 bases from J; junction bases left unmatched: 5. The CDR3 has 13 amino acids. The CDR3 bases are TGTGCCAGCGGAAAGCGGGAGGGGTACGAGCAGTACTTC. This translates into CASGKREGYEQYF.

This clonotype was counted between two and nine times. J is TRBJ2-7 and V is TRBV20-1; 14 bases fit TRBD2. Germline CDR1 DFQATT, CDR2 SNEGSKA (reference sequence). The CDR3 is made up of 15 amino acids. With 1 base clipped from V and 6 bases from J, the junction kept 5 bases outside the gene matches. In DNA, the CDR3 is TGCAGTGCTAGAGTTCCGGGACTAGCGGGAGTCGAGCAGTACTTC. Amino acids: CSARVPGLAGVEQYF.

There are a few counts of this clonotype. The chain carries TRBV10-2 and TRBJ2-5; TRBD1 might be the D (6 bases). This CDR3 is 13 amino acids long. V was pared by 7 bases and J by 4 bases, with 13 bases between. The V gene's germline CDR1 is WSHSY and CDR2 SAAADI. CDR3 sequence (DNA): TGCGCCAGCAACCACAGGGAGCGAGAGACCCAGTACTTC. Amino acids: CASNHRERETQYF.

This rearrangement joins TRBV12-3 or TRBV12-4 to TRBJ2-1, with D perhaps TRBD2 (6 bases). V was shortened by 3 bases and J by 9 bases, with 15 bases between the two germline ends. CDR3 length equals 14 residues. The CDR3 reads CASSLGGPVGEQFF. CDR3 sequence (DNA): TGTGCCAGCAGTTTGGGGGGTCCGGTTGGTGAGCAGTTCTTC.

This clonotype turned up a few times. The chain recombines TRBV20-1 with TRBJ2-7; 9 bases are a match to TRBD2. Looked up from germline, CDR1 is DFQATT and CDR2 is SNEGSKA (reference sequence). V shed 7 bases and J 1 base; nucleotides not matched to a gene: 5. CDR3 length equals 13 residues. The CDR3 reads CSVKTSGSYEQYF. The DNA of the CDR3 is TGCAGTGTTAAGACTAGCGGATCCTACGAGCAGTACTTC.

This clonotype has at least ten counts. The chain's CDR3 is CATAMSRGVNEQFF. The DNA of the CDR3 is TGTGCCACCGCCATGTCGCGAGGCGTCAATGAGCAGTTCTTC. V and J are TRBV2 and TRBJ2-1; no clear D gene. The CDR3 contains 14 residues. Germline V gene lookup returns CDR1 SNHLY and CDR2 FYNNEI. Trimming shortened V by 10 bases and J by 6 bases, and 19 bases separated the two germline ends.

The rearrangement joins TRBV7-9 to TRBJ1-2; D uncertain. The CDR3 consists of 13 residues. Trimming removed 5 bases at V and 4 bases at J, with 11 bases between. CDR1 SEHNR and CDR2 FQNEAQ come from the germline V gene (reference sequence). The CDR3, as DNA: TGTGCCAGCAGCCCTTCCTTGAGCTATGGCTACACCTTC. Protein product: CASSPSLSYGYTF.

The chain has TRBV12-3 or TRBV12-4 and TRBJ2-7; 9 bases match TRBD2. V lost 3 bases to trimming and J lost 3 bases; unmatched junction nucleotides: 3. The CDR3 has 14 residues. This CDR3 reads CASSFRAGGYEQYF. The DNA of the CDR3 is TGTGCCAGCAGTTTCAGAGCGGGAGGCTACGAGCAGTACTTC.

The chain joins TRBV2 to TRBJ2-7; D remains unclear. Germline-derived CDR1 and CDR2 are SNHLY and FYNNEI. V was pared by 8 bases and J by 3 bases, with 11 bases between. The CDR3 loop spans 12 amino acids. The CDR3 bases are TGTGCCAGCTCCCCTGCTATCTACGAGCAGTACTTC. As protein: CASSPAIYEQYF.

This rearrangement joins TRBV2 to TRBJ2-4; a weak D match, TRBD2 (6 bases). V was trimmed by 6 bases and J by 4 bases, leaving 16 bases between them. This CDR3 region has 15 residues. The germline V gene encodes CDR1 SNHLY and CDR2 FYNNEI. The CDR3 DNA reads as TGTGCCAGCAGCCCTCGGGAGTTGGGGAAAAACATTCAGTACTTC. It yields the protein CASSPRELGKNIQYF.

This clonotype was observed a few times. V is TRBV29-1 and J is TRBJ2-1, with TRBD2 as a possible D gene (6 bases). Trimming took 3 bases from V and 2 from J, leaving 17 bases between them. This CDR3 contains 16 residues. From germline, CDR1 is SQVTM and CDR2 ANQGSEA. CDR3 amino acids: CSVDHPRRDPYNEQFF. CDR3 sequence (DNA): TGCAGCGTTGACCACCCAAGGCGGGACCCCTACAATGAGCAGTTCTTC.

The V call is TRBV12-3 or TRBV12-4, the J call TRBJ2-1, with D maybe TRBD2 (7 bases). The end of the DNA fits TRBJ2-7 better, so the J call may be wrong. The CDR3 is made up of 15 amino acids. The CDR3, as DNA: TGTGCCAGCACCTTAGGGGGGGGCCTGTACAATGAGCAGTACTTC. It translates to CASTLGGGLYNEQYF.

This chain's CDR3 is CASSYGDFYEQYF. Written as DNA, the CDR3 is TGTGCCAGCAGTTACGGGGACTTCTACGAGCAGTACTTC. The V gene is TRBV6-5, the J gene TRBJ2-7; the D gene is possibly TRBD2 (6 bases). The V end was cut by 2 bases, the J end by 3 bases, with 8 bases between. Germline CDR1 and CDR2: MNHEY and SVGAGI. The CDR3 sequence is 13 residues long.

The chain is built from TRBV11-2 and TRBJ2-7, with D possibly being TRBD1 (5 bases). From germline, CDR1 is SGHAT and CDR2 FQNNGV. There are 16 residues in the CDR3. The germline V and J ends were trimmed by 3 bases and 1 base, with 16 bases remaining between them. The CDR3 bases are TGTGCCAGCAGCTTTAGGTTTCAGGGTCCTTCCTACGAGCAGTACTTC. This sequence encodes CASSFRFQGPSYEQYF.

The chain uses TRBV28 and TRBJ2-1, with D maybe TRBD1 (6 bases). Trimming took 6 bases from V and 8 from J, leaving 20 bases between them. This CDR3 contains 15 residues. Germline V gives CDR1 MDHEN, CDR2 SYDVKM. The CDR3 coding sequence is TGTGCCAGCAGGGCTCAGGGGAGAGGAGTCGATGAGCAGTTCTTC. This encodes CASRAQGRGVDEQFF.

The chain joins TRBV29-1 to TRBJ2-7; a possible D gene is TRBD1 (6 bases). Germline V CDR1 and CDR2: SQVTM, ANQGSEA. This CDR3 has 12 amino acids. Trimming took off 4 bases at V and 5 bases at J, with 12 bases between the two ends. As DNA, the CDR3 is TGCAGCGTTGCCCTACAGGGCCACGAGCAGTACTTC. It yields the protein CSVALQGHEQYF.

The CDR3: CSASRGPNHYEQYF. CDR3 bases: TGCAGTGCTAGTCGCGGGCCTAACCACTACGAGCAGTACTTC. The J gene is TRBJ2-7, the V gene TRBV20-1, with D maybe TRBD2 (5 bases). This CDR3 is built from 14 residues. Per the germline V gene, CDR1 is DFQATT and CDR2 is SNEGSKA (reference sequence). V lost 3 bases and J 3 bases, leaving 15 bases between the germline ends.

V and J are TRBV5-1 and TRBJ2-5; 7 bases are a match to TRBD2. The J call may not be correct, given that the DNA end is closer to TRBJ2-7. This CDR3 has 15 amino acids. Germline CDR1 is SGHRS and CDR2 is YFSETQ. The CDR3 loop reads CASSSAGTNLYEQYF. As DNA, the CDR3 is TGCGCCAGCAGCTCCGCCGGGACTAACTTATACGAGCAGTACTTC.

This clonotype has just a few counts. V usage is TRBV7-2 and J usage is TRBJ1-2; unclear D gene. The germline CDR1 and CDR2 sequences are SGHTA and FQGNSA. The length of the CDR3 is 13 residues. V dropped 5 bases and J dropped 1 base, with 8 bases sitting between them. CDR3 coding DNA: TGTGCCAGCAGCGAAGACAATAACTATGGCTACACCTTC. This codes for CASSEDNNYGYTF.

The chain has TRBV20-1 and TRBJ2-3; D is unresolved. V lost 0 bases to trimming and J lost 14 bases, with 24 bases between them. The CDR3 runs 15 residues. Germline-derived CDR1 and CDR2 are DFQATT and SNEGSKA (reference sequence). CDR3 sequence: CSARESRRQHRYAYF. DNA of the CDR3: TGCAGTGCTAGAGAAAGCCGGCGGCAGCACAGATACGCGTATTTT.